These 23 T cell receptor beta chains originate from one sample sequenced in a study of metastatic and nonmetastatic thyroid tumors (dated by TCRdb to between 2020 and 2021). No patient had received any treatment before thyroid surgery. The library was built by means of PCR. Instrument on record: Illumina HiSeq 4000. The public reads were quality trimmed at Q25 with fastp and then assembled into clones with MiXCR by TCRdb, keeping productive beta chains. In all, the sample holds some 17,000 clones, and roughly a quarter of those were seen once. Together, the top ten hold approximately 11% of the sample. Sample: blood. Every receptor here comes from a male donor with papillary thyroid cancer or a benign thyroid nodule (not recorded which). Some clones in this sample may be carry-over from other donors' samples.

This clone was detected ten times or more. V and J are TRBV29-1 and TRBJ2-3, with TRBD2 matching over 11 bases. In germline, CDR1 is SQVTM, CDR2 ANQGSEA. The CDR3 covers 12 residues. V shed 8 bases, J shed 4 bases, and the junction held 2 bases outside the gene matches. In DNA form, the CDR3 reads TGCAGCACGGGACTAGCGGCAGATACGCAGTATTTT. It yields the protein CSTGLAADTQYF.

This clone was seen repeatedly, ten times or more. V gene TRBV7-3 combines with J gene TRBJ2-7; D unclear. V lost 0 bases to trimming and J lost 3 bases, with 12 bases between them. Germline assignment: CDR1 SGHTA and CDR2 FQGTGA. This CDR3 comprises 15 residues. The CDR3 DNA follows: TGTGCCAGCAGCTTAACCCCAGGACCCCTCTACGAGCAGTACTTC. This gives the protein CASSLTPGPLYEQYF.

By sample fraction, this clone is medium-sized (0.01 to 0.1%). The genes are TRBV20-1 and TRBJ2-5; the D is unclear. The germline V and J ends were trimmed by 4 bases and 2 bases, with 17 bases remaining between them. The germline V gene has CDR1 DFQATT and CDR2 SNEGSKA (reference sequence). The CDR3 runs to 15 residues. In nucleotides, the CDR3 is TGCAGTGCTATAGACTGGGTTCTTGGGCAAGAGACCCAGTACTTC. It translates to CSAIDWVLGQETQYF.

In its sample, this clone was seen many times. The chain's CDR3 is CASSPGSSSGELFF. Written as DNA, the CDR3 is TGTGCCAGCAGCCCCGGTAGTAGCAGCGGGGAGCTGTTTTTT. The chain carries TRBV7-9 and TRBJ2-2; no definite D call. CDR3 length: 14 residues. Germline CDR1 is SEHNR and CDR2 is FQNEAQ (reference sequence). The V gene lost 5 bases and the J gene lost 7 bases, with 14 bases spanning the gap.

This clone is medium-sized. The rearrangement uses TRBV20-1 and TRBJ2-2; 9 bases are shared with TRBD2. The junction had 5 bases not matched to a gene; V was cut back by 0 bases and J by 3 bases. Germline CDR1 DFQATT, CDR2 SNEGSKA (reference sequence). The CDR3 extends over 16 amino acids. The CDR3 DNA follows: TGCAGTGCTAGAGATGGGGAGCGGGGGGACACCGGGGAGCTGTTTTTT. Its protein is CSARDGERGDTGELFF.

Worth noting for this clone: A junction boundary mismatches the germline segment, possibly from a read error. This rearrangement joins TRBV19 to TRBJ2-1, with 10 bases identical to TRBD2. Germline values: CDR1 LNHDA, CDR2 SQIVND (reference sequence). The CDR3 is 18 residues long. CDR3 amino acids: CAGSIASGGAGVYNEQFF. The CDR3 DNA follows: TGTGCCGGTAGTATAGCCAGCGGGGGGGCCGGAGTCTACAATGAGCAGTTCTTC.

V usage is TRBV20-1 and J usage is TRBJ2-1, with 8 positions matching TRBD2. This CDR3 is 15 amino acids long. The V gene end was trimmed by 3 bases and the J gene end by 2 bases; junction bases not matched to a gene: 6. Germline CDR1 and CDR2: DFQATT and SNEGSKA (reference sequence). CDR3 amino acids: CSASISGLAYNEQFF. CDR3 nucleotide sequence: TGCAGTGCTAGTATATCGGGACTAGCCTACAATGAGCAGTTCTTC.

The J gene is TRBJ2-7, the V gene TRBV28, with 8 bases lining up with TRBD1. The CDR3 sequence is 13 residues long. The germline V gene has CDR1 MDHEN and CDR2 SYDVKM. Trimming cost V 6 bases and J 12 bases; bases outside gene matches: 13. In nucleotides, the CDR3 is TGTGCCAGCAGCCCGGGACAGGCGGCTACCACGTACTTC. This sequence encodes CASSPGQAATTYF.

In this sample, this clone turned up many times. This chain connects TRBV3-1 to TRBJ2-7; D is perhaps TRBD1 (5 bases). Germline CDR1 LGHDT, CDR2 YNNKEL (reference sequence). Trimming took 5 bases from V and 7 from J, leaving 9 bases between them. The CDR3 length is 11 residues. The CDR3 spells CASSKTEEQYF. CDR3 sequence (DNA): TGTGCCAGCAGCAAGACAGAGGAGCAGTACTTC.

The chain couples TRBV27 to TRBJ2-7; D perhaps matches TRBD2 (5 bases). V shed 0 bases and J shed 2 bases, with 11 bases lying between them. The length of the CDR3 is 15 residues. Germline V gene lookup returns CDR1 MNHEY and CDR2 SMNVEV (reference sequence). The CDR3 nucleotides read TGTGCCAGCAGTTTATCCCGGGGAGAGGCCTACGAGCAGTACTTC. As protein: CASSLSRGEAYEQYF.

This clone was seen at least ten times. V and J are TRBV5-8 and TRBJ2-5; no firm D call. The CDR3 runs 14 residues. Trimming pared 0 bases from V and 5 bases from J, leaving 11 bases between. Germline CDR1 reads SGHTS; CDR2 reads YDEGEE. This CDR3 reads CASSLGLGSETQYF. CDR3 DNA: TGTGCCAGCAGCTTGGGTTTAGGGTCGGAGACCCAGTACTTC.

By share, this clone ranks as medium-sized. The CDR3 protein is CASRAARELTGNTIYF. DNA of the CDR3: TGTGCCAGCAGGGCCGCCAGGGAGCTAACTGGAAACACCATATATTTT. J is TRBJ1-3 and V is TRBV7-2, with D tentatively TRBD1 (5 bases). In germline, CDR1 is SGHTA, CDR2 FQGNSA. The CDR3 spans 16 residues. Trimming removed 6 bases from V and 2 bases from J, with 17 bases in between.

The CDR3 sequence is CASSLWGNEQFF. Written as DNA, the CDR3 is TGTGCCAGCAGTTTATGGGGCAATGAGCAGTTCTTC. The V gene is TRBV12-3 or TRBV12-4, the J gene TRBJ2-1; no clear D gene. This CDR3 region has 12 residues. The ends were cut back, 2 bases at V and 6 bases at J, with 5 bases in the middle.

This rearrangement joins TRBV12-3 or TRBV12-4 to TRBJ2-7; unclear D gene. There are 13 residues in the CDR3. V lost 6 bases and J 4 bases, leaving 13 bases between the germline ends. CDR3 residues: CASRPSDGYEQYF. In DNA form, the CDR3 reads TGTGCCAGCAGACCCTCGGACGGTTACGAGCAGTACTTC.

This clone was observed a few times. Just one base apart from a much larger clone, this may be a read error. The chain carries TRBV7-3 and TRBJ2-6; D is ambiguous. Germline CDR1 SGHTA, CDR2 FQGTGA. The CDR3 is 14 amino acids. CDR3 region: CASGLGSGANVLTF. The CDR3 DNA sequence: TGTGCCAGCGGCTTAGGATCTGGGGCCAACGTCCTGACTTTC. The variable domain in full, completed from reference TRBV7-3 and TRBJ2-6, reads GAGVSQTPSNKVTEKGKYVELRCDPISGHTALYWYRQSLGQGPEFLIYFQGTGAADDSGLPNDRFFAVRPEGSVSTLKIQRTERGDSAVYLCASGLGSGANVLTFGAGSRLTVL.

By share, this clone ranks as medium-sized. The V and J genes are TRBV2 and TRBJ2-7; the D gene is possibly TRBD1 (6 bases). The CDR3 is 15 amino acids. The germline V gene encodes CDR1 SNHLY and CDR2 FYNNEI. Trimming removed 8 bases from V and 2 bases from J, with 19 bases in between. The CDR3: CASRLRDTQTYEQYF. As DNA, the CDR3 is TGTGCCAGCCGGCTCCGGGACACTCAAACCTACGAGCAGTACTTC.

This chain links TRBV6-4 with TRBJ2-1, with 10 bases that match TRBD2. The CDR3 runs 15 residues. Germline V lookup: CDR1 MRHNA, CDR2 SNTAGT. Germline trimming cut 0 bases from V and 9 bases from J; bases unmatched to any gene: 5. In DNA, the CDR3 is TGTGCCAGCAGTGACTCAAGCAGGACTAGCGGTGAGCAGTTCTTC. Its translation is CASSDSSRTSGEQFF.

This clone was counted between two and nine times. Germline is not matched at one junction end, which may reflect a read error. The chain couples TRBV6-6 to TRBJ2-7; D not certain. Germline CDR1 and CDR2: MNHNY and SVGAGI (reference sequence). The CDR3 length is 13 residues. The CDR3 coding sequence is TGTGCCAGCAGCTACTCAATAGACCGCGAGCAGTACTTC. It codes for CASSYSIDREQYF.

On this clone: Its ends do not fully match the called genes, so a read error is possible. The chain recombines TRBV7-3 with TRBJ2-2; 7 bases match TRBD2. The CDR3 is 19 residues long. Germline loops: CDR1 SGHTA, CDR2 FQGTGA. The CDR3, as DNA: TGTGCCAGCAGCTTACGTGCTGGACTAGTTTCTGCGAATACCGGGGAGCTGTTTTTT. Translation: CASSLRAGLVSANTGELFF. The complete variable domain, with remaining parts taken from reference TRBV7-3 and TRBJ2-2, reads GAGVSQTPSNKVTEKGKYVELRCDPISGHTALYWYRQSLGQGPEFLIYFQGTGAADDSGLPNDRFFAVRPEGSVSTLKIQRTERGDSAVYLCASSLRAGLVSANTGELFFGEGSRLTVL.

Judged by abundance, this clone is medium-sized. The chain uses TRBV2 and TRBJ2-7; D uncertain. The germline CDR1 and CDR2 sequences are SNHLY and FYNNEI. The CDR3 sequence is 13 residues long. V gave up 3 bases and J gave up 0 bases, with 6 bases separating them. CDR3 loop: CASSDVTSYEQYF. In DNA, the CDR3 is TGTGCCAGCAGTGACGTAACCTCCTACGAGCAGTACTTC.

This clone has ten or more counts. The chain carries TRBV18 and TRBJ1-1; the D gene is possibly TRBD1 (6 bases). The length of the CDR3 is 14 residues. Trimming took off 3 bases at V and 0 bases at J, with 8 bases between the two ends. Germline-derived CDR1 and CDR2 are KGHSH and LQKENI. CDR3 region: CASSPRGLNTEAFF. CDR3 DNA: TGTGCCAGCTCACCCAGGGGCCTGAACACTGAAGCTTTCTTT.

Sample share makes this clone medium-sized. The CDR3 DNA follows: TGTGCCAGCAGACCACGACAGGGACCTAATCAGCCCCAGCATTTT. Its protein is CASRPRQGPNQPQHF. The genes are TRBV11-3 and TRBJ1-5, with 7 bases that match TRBD1. The germline gives CDR1 SGHNT, CDR2 YENEEA. CDR3 length: 15 residues. V shed 6 bases and J 4 bases; nucleotides not matched to a gene: 9.

The chain is built from TRBV28 and TRBJ2-1; D might be TRBD2 (5 bases). The V end lost 1 base, the J end lost 7 bases, and 8 bases lay between the germline ends. Germline assignment: CDR1 MDHEN and CDR2 SYDVKM. The CDR3 is 13 amino acids. The DNA of the CDR3 is TGTGCCAGCAGTTTATATGAGGGAAATGAGCAGTTCTTC. Encoded protein: CASSLYEGNEQFF. The complete variable domain, with remaining parts taken from reference TRBV28 and TRBJ2-1, reads DVKVTQSSRYLVKRTGEKVFLECVQDMDHENMFWYRQDPGLGLRLIYFSYDVKMKEKGDIPEGYSVSREKKERFSLILESASTNQTSMYLCASSLYEGNEQFFGPGTRLTVL.